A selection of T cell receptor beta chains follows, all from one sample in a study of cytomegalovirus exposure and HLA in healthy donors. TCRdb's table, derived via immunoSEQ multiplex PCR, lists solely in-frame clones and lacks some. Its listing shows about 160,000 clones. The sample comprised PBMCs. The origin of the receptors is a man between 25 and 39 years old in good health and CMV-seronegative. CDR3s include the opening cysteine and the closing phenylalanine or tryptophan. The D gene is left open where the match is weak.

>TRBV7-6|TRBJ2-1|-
CASSSGQYNEQFF
TGTGCCAGCAGCTCGGGTCAGTACAATGAGCAGTTCTTC
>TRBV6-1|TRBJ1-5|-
CASSEGSRTQHF
TGTGCCAGCAGTGAAGGGAGTAGGACCCAGCATTTT
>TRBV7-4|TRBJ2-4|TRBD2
CARRSGRAKNIQYF
TGTGCCAGGAGGAGCGGGAGGGCCAAAAACATTCAGTACTTC
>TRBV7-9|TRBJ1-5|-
CASSLEEQGPQHF
TGTGCCAGCAGCTTAGAAGAACAGGGTCCCCAGCATTTT
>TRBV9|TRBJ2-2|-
CASSVANPTGELFF
TGTGCCAGCAGCGTAGCTAACCCGACCGGGGAGCTGTTTTTT
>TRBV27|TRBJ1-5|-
CASSLEITAAQHF
TGTGCCAGCAGTTTGGAGATAACCGCGGCCCAGCATTTT
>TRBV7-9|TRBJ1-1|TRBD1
CASSRTGGTEAFF
TGTGCCAGCAGTCGCACAGGGGGGACTGAAGCTTTCTTT
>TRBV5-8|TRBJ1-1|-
CASSLQGFPEAFF
TGTGCCAGCAGCCTACAGGGTTTCCCTGAAGCTTTCTTT
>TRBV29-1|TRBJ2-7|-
CSVELPSYEQYF
TGCAGCGTTGAACTACCCTCCTACGAGCAGTACTTC
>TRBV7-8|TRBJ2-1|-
CASSLARNNEQFF
TGTGCCAGCAGCTTAGCGCGGAACAATGAGCAGTTCTTC
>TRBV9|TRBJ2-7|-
CASSVDGRSYEQYF
TGTGCCAGCAGCGTAGATGGGAGGTCCTACGAGCAGTACTTC
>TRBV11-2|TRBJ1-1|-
CASSLQGDGTEAFF
TGTGCCAGCAGCTTACAGGGTGATGGCACTGAAGCTTTCTTT
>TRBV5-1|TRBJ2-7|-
CASSLVGGNYEQYF
TGCGCCAGCAGCTTGGTTGGGGGGAATTACGAGCAGTACTTC
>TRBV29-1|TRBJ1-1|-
CSTLRGARRTEAFF
TGCAGCACCTTGCGGGGGGCAAGAAGGACTGAAGCTTTCTTT
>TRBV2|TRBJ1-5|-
CASEPQVGQPQHF
TGTGCCAGCGAACCCCAGGTGGGCCAGCCCCAGCATTTT
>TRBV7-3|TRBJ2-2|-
CASSFLAGPSTGELFF
TGTGCCAGCAGCTTTTTGGCGGGTCCGTCTACCGGGGAGCTGTTTTTT
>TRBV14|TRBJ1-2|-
CASSQDGGGWGGYTF
TGTGCCAGCAGCCAAGACGGTGGAGGGTGGGGCGGCTACACCTTC
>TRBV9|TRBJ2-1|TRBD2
CASRGGRDGEQFF
TGTGCCAGCCGGGGGGGCAGGGATGGTGAGCAGTTCTTC
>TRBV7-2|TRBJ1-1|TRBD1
CASSLVDRGWTEAFF
TGTGCCAGCAGCTTAGTTGACAGGGGATGGACTGAAGCTTTCTTT
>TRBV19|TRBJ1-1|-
CASSITAGPGTEAFF
TGTGCCAGTAGTATTACAGCAGGGCCTGGGACTGAAGCTTTCTTT
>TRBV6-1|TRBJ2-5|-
CASSAASWEETQYF
TGTGCCAGCAGTGCGGCTAGCTGGGAAGAGACCCAGTACTTC
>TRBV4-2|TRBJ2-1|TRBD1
CASSHFGTGASSYNEQFF
TGTGCCAGCAGCCATTTCGGGACAGGGGCCAGCTCCTACAATGAGCAGTTCTTC
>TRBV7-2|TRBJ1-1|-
CASSSLPRGRTEAFF
TGTGCCAGCAGCTCCCTCCCCAGGGGACGCACTGAAGCTTTCTTT
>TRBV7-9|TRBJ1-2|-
CASSLAVQGLGYTF
TGTGCCAGCAGCTTAGCGGTGCAGGGCTTGGGCTACACCTTC
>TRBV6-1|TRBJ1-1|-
CASSEGDIKTFF
TGTGCCAGCAGTGAGGGGGACATTAAAACTTTCTTT
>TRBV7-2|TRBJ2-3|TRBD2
CASSLESSGGADTQYF
TGTGCCAGCAGCTTAGAAAGCAGTGGGGGGGCAGATACGCAGTATTTT
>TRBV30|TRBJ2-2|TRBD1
CAWRSGQGYSGELFF
TGTGCCTGGAGGTCGGGACAGGGTTATTCCGGGGAGCTGTTTTTT
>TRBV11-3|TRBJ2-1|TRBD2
CASSANPGLAGYNEQFF
TGTGCCAGCAGCGCGAATCCGGGACTAGCTGGCTACAATGAGCAGTTCTTC
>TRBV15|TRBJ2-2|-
CATSGGEGGGPSGELFF
TGTGCCACCAGCGGAGGGGAAGGGGGAGGGCCTTCCGGGGAGCTGTTTTTT
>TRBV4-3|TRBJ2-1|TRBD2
CASSPGLAGEYNEQFF
TGCGCCAGCAGCCCCGGACTAGCGGGAGAATACAATGAGCAGTTCTTC
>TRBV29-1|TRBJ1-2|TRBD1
CSVDGTGLANYGYTF
TGCAGCGTAGATGGGACAGGCTTAGCTAACTATGGCTACACCTTC
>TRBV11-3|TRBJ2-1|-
CASSPRGYNEQFF
TGTGCCAGCAGCCCGAGGGGGTACAATGAGCAGTTCTTC
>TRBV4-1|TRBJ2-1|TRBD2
CASSQPSGRVYNEQFF
TGCGCCAGCAGCCAACCCAGCGGGAGAGTTTACAATGAGCAGTTCTTC
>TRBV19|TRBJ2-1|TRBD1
CASSSGTGGYNEQFF
TGTGCCAGTAGTTCCGGGACAGGGGGATACAATGAGCAGTTCTTC
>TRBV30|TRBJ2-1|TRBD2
CAWSVGLAGDNEQFF
TGTGCCTGGAGTGTAGGGCTAGCGGGGGACAATGAGCAGTTCTTC
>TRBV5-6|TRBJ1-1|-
CASILRVEPNTEAFF
TGTGCCAGCATCCTGAGGGTTGAACCGAACACTGAAGCTTTCTTT
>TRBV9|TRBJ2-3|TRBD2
CASSVQRDFHTDTQYF
TGTGCCAGCAGCGTCCAGCGGGACTTTCACACAGATACGCAGTATTTT
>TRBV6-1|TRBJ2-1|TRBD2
CASSEGGTSGLSYNEQFF
TGTGCCAGCAGTGAAGGTGGGACTAGCGGACTCTCCTACAATGAGCAGTTCTTC
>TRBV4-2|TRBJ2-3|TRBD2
CASARLAGSTDTQYF
TGTGCCAGCGCCCGACTAGCGGGCAGCACAGATACGCAGTATTTT
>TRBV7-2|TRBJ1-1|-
CASSSRQRLRAFF
TGTGCCAGCAGCTCTAGACAGCGTCTCCGAGCTTTCTTT
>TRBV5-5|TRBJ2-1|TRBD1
CASSPGQGAWVEQFF
TGTGCCAGCAGCCCGGGACAGGGGGCTTGGGTTGAGCAGTTCTTC
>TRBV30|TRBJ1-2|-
CAWSVGHKLYGYTF
TGTGCCTGGAGCGTCGGACACAAGCTATATGGCTACACCTTC
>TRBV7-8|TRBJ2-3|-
CASSLVLALSTDTQYF
TGTGCCAGCAGCTTAGTCCTAGCGCTTAGCACAGATACGCAGTATTTT
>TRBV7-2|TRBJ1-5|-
CASKYRAYSNQPQHF
TGTGCCAGCAAATACAGGGCTTATAGCAATCAGCCCCAGCATTTT
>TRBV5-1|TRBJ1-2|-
CASSSGQFSYGYTF
TGCGCCAGCAGCTCAGGACAGTTTAGCTATGGCTACACCTTC
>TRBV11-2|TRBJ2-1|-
CASSLAGNNEQFF
TGTGCCAGCAGCTTAGCAGGAAACAATGAGCAGTTCTTC
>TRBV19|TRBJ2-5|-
CASSIGGAETQYF
TGTGCCAGTAGTATTGGAGGGGCTGAGACCCAGTACTTC
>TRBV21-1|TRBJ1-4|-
CASSKVLRAGESTNEKLFF
TGTGCCAGCAGCAAAGTCTTAAGGGCAGGGGAGTCAACTAATGAAAAACTGTTTTTT
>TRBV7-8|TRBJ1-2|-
CASSLVVRGSSYGYTF
TGTGCCAGCAGCTTAGTGGTCAGGGGATCATCCTATGGCTACACCTTC
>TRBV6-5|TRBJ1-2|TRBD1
CASSFSIQGGYGYTF
TGTGCCAGCAGTTTCTCCATACAGGGGGGCTATGGCTACACCTTC
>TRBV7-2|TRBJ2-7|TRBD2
CASSGVAGGTGQYF
TGTGCCAGCAGCGGGGTAGCGGGAGGCACGGGGCAGTACTTC
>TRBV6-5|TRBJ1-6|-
CASSYAYSPLHF
TGTGCCAGCAGTTACGCGTATTCACCCCTCCACTTT
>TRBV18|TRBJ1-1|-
CASSPGQTNTEAFF
TGTGCCAGCTCACCAGGGCAGACGAACACTGAAGCTTTCTTT
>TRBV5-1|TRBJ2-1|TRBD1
CASSARTGDNEQFF
TGCGCCAGCAGCGCACGGACAGGGGACAATGAGCAGTTCTTC
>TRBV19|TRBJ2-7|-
CASSIVQALQGEQYF
TGTGCCAGTAGTATAGTTCAGGCGCTTCAGGGCGAGCAGTACTTC